This T cell receptor (beta chain) was captured by sequencing in a study of blood T cell repertoires in COVID-19. Study summary: There were acute and convalescent COVID-19 samples, and they came from the United States, Italy and Spain. T cells, B-cell-depleted T cells, or PBMCs provided the cDNA or gDNA that served as material.

Germline V lookup: CDR1 DFQATT, CDR2 SNEGSKA (reference sequence). CDR3 length: 10 residues. Trimming removed 3 bases from V and 7 bases from J, with 6 bases in between. Per the original methods: Nucleated cell number was recorded as an estimate derived from reference gene primer amplification. Sequencing was performed with immunoSEQ multiplex PCR; in TCRdb, only in-frame clones are kept and a portion is missing. Clone size and the V and J calls come from that table; the DNA yielded D and trimming. The sample records tens of thousands of clones, 78% being singletons. The sequence derives from a human donor in a cohort sampled during active COVID-19. The sample was peripheral blood. This rearrangement joins TRBV20-1 to TRBJ1-2, with D unclear. CDR3 in amino acids: CSASSSGYTF. The CDR3 DNA sequence: TGCAGTGCTAGTTCTAGTGGCTACACCTTC.